The 9 T cell receptor beta chains below come from one sample, sequenced in a study of identical twins. TCRdb re-analysed the 5' RACE reads in MiXCR, keeping a single row per CDR3 protein. The sample has around 1.7 million distinct CDR3 sequences; about 30% are singletons. The sequencing sample was made of cord blood. All receptors come from a newborn girl in good health.

The genes are TRBV3-1 and TRBJ2-3, with TRBD2 as a possible D gene (6 bases). Trimming removed 0 bases from V and 1 base from J, with 17 bases in between. Germline lookup yields CDR1 LGHDT and CDR2 YNNKEL (reference sequence). This CDR3 region has 18 residues. The CDR3 region has the DNA TGTGCCAGCAGCCAAGACGCGGGACCATCTTTTGGCACAGATACGCAGTATTTT. This encodes CASSQDAGPSFGTDTQYF.

This clonotype came up many times. This rearrangement joins TRBV12-3 or TRBV12-4 to TRBJ2-7; D assignment may be TRBD1 or TRBD2 (6 bases each). V dropped 6 bases and J dropped 4 bases, with 10 bases sitting between them. The CDR3 contains 12 residues. The DNA for the CDR3 is TGTGCCAGCAGGCGGGGACAATACGAGCAGTACTTC. Protein product: CASRRGQYEQYF.

This sequence joins TRBV20-1 and TRBJ2-1; 9 positions agree with TRBD2. Germline CDR1 and CDR2: DFQATT and SNEGSKA (reference sequence). After removal of 0 bases from V and 4 bases from J, the junction contained 4 bases not matched to a gene. The CDR3 loop spans 15 amino acids. This chain's CDR3 is CSARDSGREYNEQFF. DNA for the CDR3: TGCAGTGCTAGAGATAGCGGGAGAGAGTACAATGAGCAGTTCTTC.

The rearrangement joins TRBV4-2 to TRBJ2-7, with 9 bases aligning to TRBD1. Germline V lookup: CDR1 LGHNA, CDR2 YNFKEQ. The CDR3 sequence is 14 residues long. The V gene end was trimmed by 1 base and the J gene end by 5 bases; junction bases not matched to a gene: 3. The CDR3 nucleotides read TGTGCCAGCAGCCAAGGGGACAGGGCCCACGAGCAGTACTTC. This codes for CASSQGDRAHEQYF.

This clonotype has at least ten counts. The chain employs TRBV14 and TRBJ2-1; 8 nucleotides agree with TRBD2. The CDR3 covers 15 residues. The germline V gene encodes CDR1 SGHDN and CDR2 FVKESK. V lost 0 bases and J lost 7; bases outside the gene matches: 5. CDR3 sequence reads: CASSQDSGMRNEQFF. As DNA, the CDR3 is TGTGCCAGCAGCCAAGATAGCGGGATGAGAAATGAGCAGTTCTTC.

The rearrangement joins TRBV28 to TRBJ1-3, with 12 bases identical to TRBD1. The germline V gene has CDR1 MDHEN and CDR2 SYDVKM. V gave up 3 bases and J gave up 5 bases; unmatched junction bases: 14. The CDR3 contains 19 residues. CDR3 DNA: TGTGCCAGCAGTTTTCCCGCCATCCGGGACAGGGGGCGTAGAAACACCATATATTTT. Residues: CASSFPAIRDRGRRNTIYF.

The chain is built from TRBV3-1 and TRBJ2-1; possibly TRBD2 for D (5 bases). Germline CDR1 LGHDT, CDR2 YNNKEL (reference sequence). The CDR3 length is 16 residues. V gave up 1 base and J gave up 3 bases, with 13 bases separating them. The CDR3 coding sequence is TGTGCCAGCAGCCAAGGATACGGGATAAGCTACAATGAGCAGTTCTTC. It specifies CASSQGYGISYNEQFF.

The J gene is TRBJ1-4, the V gene TRBV3-1; TRBD1 is a possible D gene (6 bases). This CDR3 spans 15 amino acids. V gave up 4 bases and J gave up 7 bases, with 16 bases separating them. Germline loops: CDR1 LGHDT, CDR2 YNNKEL (reference sequence). The chain's CDR3 is CASSPLWGPGEKLFF. DNA of the CDR3: TGTGCCAGCAGCCCTTTATGGGGGCCGGGTGAAAAACTGTTTTTT.

On this clonotype itself: Being one base from a much bigger clone, this may be a read error. The final CDR3 position lacks the conserved phenylalanine or tryptophan, pointing to a likely read error. As DNA, the CDR3 is TGTGCCAGCAGTCCGGGACTAGCGGGCACTACTAGCACAGATACGCAGTATTCT. Translated: CASSPGLAGTTSTDTQYS. The J gene is TRBJ2-3, the V gene TRBV12-3 or TRBV12-4, with TRBD2 matching over 12 bases. V gave up 5 bases and J gave up 0 bases; unmatched junction bases: 9. This CDR3 spans 18 amino acids.